These 29 T cell receptor beta chains originate from one sample sequenced in a study of cytomegalovirus exposure and HLA in healthy donors (TCRdb year 2017). To prepare the library, the immunoSEQ multiplex PCR assay was applied. For the multiplex PCR, a mixture combining 60 forward primers for TCR Vbeta segments and 13 reverse primers for TCR Jbeta segments was used. Drawn from immuneACCESS, this table holds only the in-frame rearrangements with V and J called that TCRdb kept. Clones are partly lost; checked studies trace under half to an unresolved V gene and leave the rest unexplained. In this sample the table shows around 260,000 clones, under 90% of which occur a single time. Clones ranked in the top ten supply roughly 0.31% of the sample. The sample was PBMCs. All receptors come from a girl aged 2 to 10 in good health and CMV-seronegative.

V usage is TRBV11-2 and J usage is TRBJ2-2; TRBD2 matches 10 bases. V shed 6 bases, J shed 0 bases, and the junction held 4 bases outside the gene matches. The CDR3 totals 16 residues. The germline CDR1 and CDR2 sequences are SGHAT and FQNNGV. In DNA form, the CDR3 reads TGTGCCAGCAGAAGGACTAGCGGTCCGAACACCGGGGAGCTGTTTTTT. This gives the protein CASRRTSGPNTGELFF.

This clone was counted between two and nine times. The chain couples TRBV6-6 to TRBJ1-4, with a tentative D call TRBD1 (5 bases). CDR3 length: 14 amino acids. Looked up from germline, CDR1 is MNHNY and CDR2 is SVGAGI (reference sequence). The germline V and J ends were trimmed by 6 bases and 7 bases, with 15 bases remaining between them. The CDR3 coding sequence is TGTGCCAGCAGCCTGGACATTAGGGGTGAAAAACTGTTTTTT. It translates to CASSLDIRGEKLFF.

Note on this clone: Sequence at one end of the junction differs from germline and may be a read error. This rearrangement joins TRBV7-9 to TRBJ1-2; TRBD1 matches 7 bases. The CDR3 has 14 residues. Germline V CDR1 and CDR2: SEHNR, FQNEAQ (reference sequence). In nucleotides, the CDR3 is TGTTCCAGCAGCTATAAAGACAGGGACTATGGCTACACCTTC. This sequence encodes CSSSYKDRDYGYTF.

The chain uses TRBV5-1 and TRBJ1-1; D may be TRBD1 (6 bases). Per germline, CDR1 SGHRS and CDR2 YFSETQ. Trimming left V 5 bases short and J 4 bases short, with 24 bases between. CDR3 length: 17 residues. This CDR3 reads CASRGRVGGVLFTEAFF. The DNA of the CDR3 is TGCGCCAGCAGGGGGAGGGTCGGGGGCGTCTTATTCACTGAAGCTTTCTTT.

The rearrangement links TRBV27 to TRBJ1-1, with 11 bases identical to TRBD1. The CDR3 totals 17 residues. Germline CDR1 reads MNHEY; CDR2 reads SMNVEV (reference sequence). V gave up 6 bases and J gave up 1 base; unmatched junction bases: 10. This chain's CDR3 is CASRQSDRGLRNTEAFF. CDR3 nucleotides: TGTGCCAGCAGACAATCGGACAGGGGGCTTAGGAACACTGAAGCTTTCTTT.

Written as DNA, the CDR3 is TGTGCCAGCAGCTCGGGACTAGCCGAGAGCTACGAGCAGTACTTC. Protein sequence: CASSSGLAESYEQYF. V gene TRBV7-9 combines with J gene TRBJ2-7; TRBD2 matches at 9 bases. There are 15 residues in the CDR3. V was pared by 4 bases and J by 3 bases, with 7 bases of the junction left unmatched. Per germline, CDR1 SEHNR and CDR2 FQNEAQ (reference sequence).

This sequence joins TRBV20-1 and TRBJ2-3; D uncertain. Germline V lookup: CDR1 DFQATT, CDR2 SNEGSKA (reference sequence). V dropped 7 bases and J dropped 5 bases, with 7 bases sitting between them. This CDR3 spans 10 amino acids. CDR3: CSGLIDTQYF. The DNA of the CDR3 is TGCAGTGGTCTTATAGATACGCAGTATTTT.

This chain connects TRBV14 to TRBJ1-2, with D unclear. There are 15 residues in the CDR3. Germline V gene lookup returns CDR1 SGHDN and CDR2 FVKESK. Trimming cost V 1 base and J 5 bases, with 14 bases left between them. The CDR3 coding sequence is TGTGCCAGCAGCCAAGGACACGGATCGGGGTATGGCTACACCTTC. Translating gives CASSQGHGSGYGYTF.

The chain couples TRBV13 to TRBJ2-7, with D perhaps TRBD2 (6 bases). CDR1 is PRHDT and CDR2 is FYEKMQ in the germline V gene (reference sequence). V lost 6 bases and J 4 bases, leaving 19 bases between the germline ends. The CDR3 is 15 residues long. The CDR3 DNA reads as TGTGCCAGCAGTCCTGCTAGCGCCCATGGATACGAGCAGTACTTC. It encodes CASSPASAHGYEQYF.

This clone has only one observation. The genes are TRBV11-2 and TRBJ2-5, with TRBD2 matching 9 bases. The CDR3 is 17 amino acids. Per the germline V gene, CDR1 is SGHAT and CDR2 is FQNNGV. Trimming at V came to 5 bases and at J to 4 bases, leaving 14 bases not matched to a gene. CDR3 region: CASSLLGLAGSRETQYF. In nucleotides, the CDR3 is TGTGCCAGCAGCCTCCTGGGGCTAGCGGGATCGAGAGAGACCCAGTACTTC.

This clone was counted between two and nine times. CDR3: CASSAGSTDTQYF. The DNA of the CDR3 is TGCGCCAGCAGCGCCGGGAGCACAGATACGCAGTATTTT. The chain links TRBV5-1 to TRBJ2-3; D is uncertain. Per the germline V gene, CDR1 is SGHRS and CDR2 is YFSETQ. V gave up 4 bases and J gave up 0 bases, with 6 bases separating them. This CDR3 region has 13 residues. The full variable domain, rest sourced from reference TRBV5-1 and TRBJ2-3, is KAGVTQTPRYLIKTRGQQVTLSCSPISGHRSVSWYQQTPGQGLQFLFEYFSETQRNKGNFPGRFSGRQFSNSRSEMNVSTLELGDSALYLCASSAGSTDTQYFGPGTRLTVL.

This chain joins TRBV6-1 and TRBJ1-1; 7 nucleotides line up with TRBD1. This CDR3 has 14 amino acids. The junction had 3 bases not matched to a gene; V was cut back by 5 bases and J by 0 bases. Germline V gives CDR1 MNHNS, CDR2 SASEGT. The CDR3 here is CASSPDRVNTEAFF. The CDR3 nucleotides read TGTGCCAGCAGTCCTGACAGGGTGAACACTGAAGCTTTCTTT.

V gene TRBV9 combines with J gene TRBJ1-5, with 9 bases lining up with TRBD1. V lost 0 bases and J lost 6; bases outside the gene matches: 4. CDR3 length: 15 residues. CDR1 is SGDLS, CDR2 YYNGEE, per germline. The CDR3 region has the DNA TGTGCCAGCAGCGTAGGAGACAGGGGGATTCAGCCCCAGCATTTT. Residues: CASSVGDRGIQPQHF.

The chain recombines TRBV7-6 with TRBJ1-5; the D is unclear. The V and J ends lost 2 bases and 3 bases respectively, with 5 bases between them. The CDR3 is 13 amino acids. Germline values: CDR1 SGHVS, CDR2 FNYEAQ. The CDR3 nucleotides read TGTGCCAGCAGCTTATCGGTCAATCAGCCCCAGCATTTT. Translation gives CASSLSVNQPQHF.

The genes are TRBV9 and TRBJ2-3; 11 positions agree with TRBD2. CDR3 length: 16 amino acids. Germline V lookup: CDR1 SGDLS, CDR2 YYNGEE. V shed 3 bases, J shed 4 bases, and the junction held 7 bases outside the gene matches. The CDR3 nucleotides are TGTGCCAGCAGCGAGAATAGCGGGAGGGGTGCAGATACGCAGTATTTT. It specifies CASSENSGRGADTQYF.

CDR3 protein: CASSYPRGEETQYF. In DNA form, the CDR3 reads TGTGCCAGCAGTTACCCCAGGGGCGAGGAGACCCAGTACTTC. The rearrangement uses TRBV6-6 and TRBJ2-5; possibly TRBD1 for D (6 bases). Germline-derived CDR1 and CDR2 are MNHNY and SVGAGI (reference sequence). The germline V and J ends were trimmed by 2 bases and 5 bases, with 12 bases remaining between them. CDR3 length: 14 amino acids.

The chain combines TRBV28 with TRBJ1-2; perhaps TRBD1 as D (6 bases). V was cut by 6 bases and J by 4 bases, with 18 bases left in between. The CDR3 is 15 residues long. Germline V CDR1 and CDR2: MDHEN, SYDVKM. The CDR3, as DNA: TGTGCCAGCAGCTCCGGGTCAGGGGTCGCCTATGGCTACACCTTC. Amino acid sequence: CASSSGSGVAYGYTF.

In its sample, this clone was seen a few times. The genes are TRBV25-1 and TRBJ1-1, with D possibly matching TRBD1 (5 bases). The CDR3 totals 13 residues. Germline V gene lookup returns CDR1 MGHDK and CDR2 SYGVNS. The V and J ends lost 4 bases and 8 bases respectively, with 14 bases between them. CDR3 coding DNA: TGTGCCAGCAGTGCCGGACACCGCTCGGAAGCTTTCTTT. This gives the protein CASSAGHRSEAFF.

V is TRBV28 and J is TRBJ2-3; 12 bases agree with TRBD2. Per the germline V gene, CDR1 is MDHEN and CDR2 is SYDVKM. This CDR3 contains 16 residues. The trim removed 6 bases at V and 3 bases at J, leaving 7 bases unmatched. The CDR3 here is CASRPPGLAGTDTQYF. The DNA of the CDR3 is TGTGCCAGCAGACCACCCGGACTAGCGGGAACAGATACGCAGTATTTT.

The rearrangement uses TRBV28 and TRBJ1-5, with no clear D. This CDR3 is built from 16 residues. Trimming stripped 6 bases from V and 0 bases from J, with 15 bases between. CDR1 MDHEN and CDR2 SYDVKM come from the germline V gene. CDR3 nucleotides: TGTGCCAGCAGCCTTTTCAGTGGCAATAGCAATCAGCCCCAGCATTTT. This sequence encodes CASSLFSGNSNQPQHF.

This clone has just a few counts. V is TRBV7-3 and J is TRBJ2-1; TRBD2 matches 10 bases. With 0 bases clipped from V and 4 bases from J, the junction kept 3 bases outside the gene matches. Germline CDR1 reads SGHTA; CDR2 reads FQGTGA. The CDR3 runs to 16 residues. The CDR3 DNA sequence: TGTGCCAGCAGCTTAACGCTAGCGGGGGAGTACAATGAGCAGTTCTTC. Translating it yields CASSLTLAGEYNEQFF. Looking up the rest from reference TRBV7-3 and TRBJ2-1 gives the full variable domain: GAGVSQTPSNKVTEKGKYVELRCDPISGHTALYWYRQSLGQGPEFLIYFQGTGAADDSGLPNDRFFAVRPEGSVSTLKIQRTERGDSAVYLCASSLTLAGEYNEQFFGPGTRLTVL.

The rearrangement uses TRBV28 and TRBJ1-2, with a tentative D call TRBD1 (5 bases). The CDR3 extends over 11 amino acids. Trimming shortened V by 5 bases and J by 5 bases, and 6 bases separated the two germline ends. Germline loops: CDR1 MDHEN, CDR2 SYDVKM. For the CDR3, the DNA is TGTGCCAGCAGTCGGGGGTATGGCTACACCTTC. Translation gives CASSRGYGYTF.

V usage is TRBV7-9 and J usage is TRBJ1-5; 9 positions match TRBD1. Germline CDR1 and CDR2: SEHNR and FQNEAQ (reference sequence). Unmatched junction bases numbered 8, after V lost 5 bases and J lost 3 bases. This CDR3 is built from 16 residues. The CDR3 is CASSADRGWINQPQHF. In nucleotides, the CDR3 is TGTGCCAGCAGCGCGGACAGGGGTTGGATCAATCAGCCCCAGCATTTT.

This rearrangement joins TRBV5-6 to TRBJ2-5; 8 bases are shared with TRBD1. The J call may not be correct, given that the DNA end is closer to TRBJ2-7. Germline loops: CDR1 SGHDT, CDR2 YYEEEE. The CDR3 totals 12 residues. The CDR3 region has the DNA TGTGCCAGCAGCCGACAGGGGTACGAGCAGTACTTC. It encodes CASSRQGYEQYF.

Here the CDR3 DNA reads TGTGCCAGCACCATGTGGTATAGCGATTCACCCCTCCACTTT. It codes for CASTMWYSDSPLHF. The chain has TRBV7-2 and TRBJ1-6; D gene ambiguous. The V gene lost 7 bases and the J gene lost 8 bases, with 15 bases spanning the gap. The CDR3 contains 14 residues. Germline V lookup: CDR1 SGHTA, CDR2 FQGNSA. The full variable domain, in which reference TRBV7-2 and TRBJ1-6 provide the parts outside the CDR3, is GAGVSQSPSNKVTEKGKDVELRCDPISGHTALYWYRQSLGQGLEFLIYFQGNSAPDKSGLPSDRFSAERTGGSVSTLTIQRTQQEDSAVYLCASTMWYSDSPLHFGNGTRLTVT.

This clone has just one count. The rearrangement joins TRBV5-1 to TRBJ2-7; TRBD1 is a possible D gene (7 bases). V was cut by 5 bases and J by 0 bases, with 15 bases left in between. Germline CDR1 is SGHRS and CDR2 is YFSETQ. The CDR3 contains 15 residues. This chain's CDR3 is CASRVEGQSSYEQYF. DNA for the CDR3: TGCGCCAGCAGAGTGGAGGGACAGAGCTCCTACGAGCAGTACTTC.

This chain joins TRBV18 and TRBJ2-3, with TRBD1 identical over 9 bases. The junction had 2 bases not matched to a gene; V was cut back by 3 bases and J by 4 bases. CDR1 is KGHSH and CDR2 is LQKENI in the germline V gene. CDR3 length equals 14 residues. The CDR3 DNA reads as TGTGCCAGCTCACCGGGACAGGGACCAGATACGCAGTATTTT. It yields the protein CASSPGQGPDTQYF.

This clone was detected only a few times. V and J are TRBV7-2 and TRBJ2-1, with TRBD2 matching over 11 bases. The trim removed 4 bases at V and 0 bases at J, leaving 2 bases unmatched. The germline gives CDR1 SGHTA, CDR2 FQGNSA. CDR3 size: 16 residues. The CDR3 DNA follows: TGTGCCAGCAGCTATCTAGCGGGGGGCTCCTACAATGAGCAGTTCTTC. Translated, it gives CASSYLAGGSYNEQFF. The full variable domain, its missing parts supplied by reference TRBV7-2 and TRBJ2-1, is GAGVSQSPSNKVTEKGKDVELRCDPISGHTALYWYRQSLGQGLEFLIYFQGNSAPDKSGLPSDRFSAERTGGSVSTLTIQRTQQEDSAVYLCASSYLAGGSYNEQFFGPGTRLTVL.

V and J are TRBV27 and TRBJ1-5, with a weak D call TRBD1 (6 bases). The germline CDR1 and CDR2 sequences are MNHEY and SMNVEV (reference sequence). V gave up 0 bases and J gave up 2 bases, with 8 bases separating them. The CDR3 is made up of 15 amino acids. This CDR3 is CASSLSRQGNQPQHF. The CDR3 nucleotides read TGTGCCAGCAGTTTATCCCGACAGGGCAATCAGCCCCAGCATTTT.